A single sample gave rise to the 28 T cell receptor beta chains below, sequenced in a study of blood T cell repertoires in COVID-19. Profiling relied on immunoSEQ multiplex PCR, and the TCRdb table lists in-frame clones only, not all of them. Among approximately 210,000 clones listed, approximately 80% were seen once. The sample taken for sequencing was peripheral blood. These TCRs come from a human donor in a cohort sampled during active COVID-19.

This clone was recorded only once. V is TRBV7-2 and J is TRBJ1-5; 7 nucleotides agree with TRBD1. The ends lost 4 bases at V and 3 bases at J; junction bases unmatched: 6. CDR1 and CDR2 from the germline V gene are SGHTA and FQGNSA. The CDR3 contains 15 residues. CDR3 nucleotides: TGTGCCAGCAGCTCTCGGACAGGCTTCAATCAGCCCCAGCATTTT. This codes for CASSSRTGFNQPQHF.

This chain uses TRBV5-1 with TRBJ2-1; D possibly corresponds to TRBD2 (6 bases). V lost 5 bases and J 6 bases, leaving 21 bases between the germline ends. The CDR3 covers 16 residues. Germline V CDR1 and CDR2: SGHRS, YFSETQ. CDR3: CASRTGRGLPANEQFF. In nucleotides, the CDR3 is TGCGCCAGCAGGACGGGGCGGGGACTCCCCGCCAATGAGCAGTTCTTC.

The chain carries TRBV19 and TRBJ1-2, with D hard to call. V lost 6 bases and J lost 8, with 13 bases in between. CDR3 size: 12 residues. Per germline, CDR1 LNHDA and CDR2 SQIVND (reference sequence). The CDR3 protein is CASSAPPRGYTF. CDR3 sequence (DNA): TGTGCCAGTAGCGCCCCACCGCGGGGCTACACCTTC.

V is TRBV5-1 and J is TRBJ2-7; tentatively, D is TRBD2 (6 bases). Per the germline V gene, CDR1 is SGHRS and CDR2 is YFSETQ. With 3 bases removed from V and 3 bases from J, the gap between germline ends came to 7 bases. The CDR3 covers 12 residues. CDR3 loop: CASSSGLYEQYF. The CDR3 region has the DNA TGCGCCAGCAGCTCGGGACTCTACGAGCAGTACTTC.

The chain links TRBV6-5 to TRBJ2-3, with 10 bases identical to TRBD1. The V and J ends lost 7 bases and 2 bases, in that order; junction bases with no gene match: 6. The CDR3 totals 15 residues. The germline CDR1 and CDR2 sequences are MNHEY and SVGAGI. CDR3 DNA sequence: TGTGCCAGCAAGAGGGACAGGGGTTCCACAGATACGCAGTATTTT. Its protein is CASKRDRGSTDTQYF.

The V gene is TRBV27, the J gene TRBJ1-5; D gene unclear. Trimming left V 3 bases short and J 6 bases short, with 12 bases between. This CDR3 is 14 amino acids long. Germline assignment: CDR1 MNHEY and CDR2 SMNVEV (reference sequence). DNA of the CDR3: TGTGCCAGCAGTTTCGGCACGGCGGGTCAGCCCCAGCATTTT. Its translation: CASSFGTAGQPQHF.

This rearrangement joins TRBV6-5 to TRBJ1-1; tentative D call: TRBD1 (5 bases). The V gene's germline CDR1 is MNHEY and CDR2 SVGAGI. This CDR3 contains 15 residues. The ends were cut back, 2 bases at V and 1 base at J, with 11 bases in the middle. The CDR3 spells CASSYGGLTNTEAFF. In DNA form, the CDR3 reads TGTGCCAGCAGTTACGGGGGACTCACGAACACTGAAGCTTTCTTT.

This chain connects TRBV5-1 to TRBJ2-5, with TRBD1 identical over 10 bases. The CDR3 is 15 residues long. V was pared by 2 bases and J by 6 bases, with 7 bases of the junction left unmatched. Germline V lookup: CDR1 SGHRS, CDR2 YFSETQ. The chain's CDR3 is CASSFIGQGGKTQYF. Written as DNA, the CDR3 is TGCGCCAGCAGCTTTATTGGACAGGGGGGAAAGACCCAGTACTTC.

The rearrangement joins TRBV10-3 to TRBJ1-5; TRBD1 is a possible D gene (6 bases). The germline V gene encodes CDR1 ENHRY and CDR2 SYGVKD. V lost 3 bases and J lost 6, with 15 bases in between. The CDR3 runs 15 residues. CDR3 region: CAISDHRADTQPQHF. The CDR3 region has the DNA TGTGCCATCAGTGATCACAGGGCGGATACTCAGCCCCAGCATTTT.

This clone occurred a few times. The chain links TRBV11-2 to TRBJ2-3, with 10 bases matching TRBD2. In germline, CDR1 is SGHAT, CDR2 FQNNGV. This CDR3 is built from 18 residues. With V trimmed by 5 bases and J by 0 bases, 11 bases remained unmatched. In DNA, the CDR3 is TGTGCCAGCAGCCTACGGGCTAGCGGGGGCTCTAGCACAGATACGCAGTATTTT. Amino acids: CASSLRASGGSSTDTQYF.

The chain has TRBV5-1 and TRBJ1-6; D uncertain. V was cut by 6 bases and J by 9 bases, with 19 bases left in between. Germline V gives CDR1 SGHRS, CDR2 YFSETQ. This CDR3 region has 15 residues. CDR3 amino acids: CASTPDPSGSSPLHF. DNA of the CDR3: TGCGCCAGCACCCCAGACCCCTCTGGGAGTTCACCCCTCCACTTT.

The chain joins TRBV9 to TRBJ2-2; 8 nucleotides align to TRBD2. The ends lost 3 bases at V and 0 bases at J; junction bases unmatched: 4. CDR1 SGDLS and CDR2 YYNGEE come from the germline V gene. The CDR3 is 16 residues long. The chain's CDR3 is CASSAGGGANTGELFF. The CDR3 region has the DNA TGTGCCAGCAGCGCCGGGGGGGGCGCGAACACCGGGGAGCTGTTTTTT.

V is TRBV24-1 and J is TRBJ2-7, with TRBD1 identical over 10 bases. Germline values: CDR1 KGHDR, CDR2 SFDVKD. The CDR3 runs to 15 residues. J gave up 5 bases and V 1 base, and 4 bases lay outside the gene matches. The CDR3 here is CATSDFRDRGHEQYF. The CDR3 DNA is TGTGCCACCAGTGATTTCCGGGACAGGGGCCACGAGCAGTACTTC.

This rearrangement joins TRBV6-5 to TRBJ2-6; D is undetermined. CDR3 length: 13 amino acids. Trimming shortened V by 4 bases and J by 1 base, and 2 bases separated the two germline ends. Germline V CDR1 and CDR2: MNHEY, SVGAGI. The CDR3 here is CASSSSGANVLTF. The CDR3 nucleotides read TGTGCCAGCAGTTCTTCTGGGGCCAACGTCCTGACTTTC.

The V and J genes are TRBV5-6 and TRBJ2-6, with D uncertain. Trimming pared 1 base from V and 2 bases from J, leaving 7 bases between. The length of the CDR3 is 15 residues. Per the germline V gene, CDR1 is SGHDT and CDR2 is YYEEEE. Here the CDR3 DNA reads TGTGCCAGCAGCTTGATCTACCCTGGGGCCAACGTCCTGACTTTC. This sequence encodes CASSLIYPGANVLTF.

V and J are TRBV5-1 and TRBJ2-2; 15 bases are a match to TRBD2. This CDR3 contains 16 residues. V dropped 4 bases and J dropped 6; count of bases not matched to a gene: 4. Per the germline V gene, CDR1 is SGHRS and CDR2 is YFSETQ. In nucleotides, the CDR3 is TGCGCCAGCAGCGGACTAGCGGGGGGGGTCGCCGGGGAGCTGTTTTTT. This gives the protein CASSGLAGGVAGELFF.

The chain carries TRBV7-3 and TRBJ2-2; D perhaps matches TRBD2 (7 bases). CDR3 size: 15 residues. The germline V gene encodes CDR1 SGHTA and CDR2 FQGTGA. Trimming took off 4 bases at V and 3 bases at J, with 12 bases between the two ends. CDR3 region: CASSSRGADTGELFF. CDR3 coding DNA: TGTGCCAGCAGCTCTCGGGGGGCCGACACCGGGGAGCTGTTTTTT.

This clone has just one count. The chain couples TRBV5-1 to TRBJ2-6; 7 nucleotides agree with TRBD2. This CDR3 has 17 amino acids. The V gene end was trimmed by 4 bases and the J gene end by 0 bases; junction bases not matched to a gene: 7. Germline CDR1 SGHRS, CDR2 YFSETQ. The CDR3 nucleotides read TGCGCCAGCAGCCGGGAGCGGGATCGCTCTGGGGCCAACGTCCTGACTTTC. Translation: CASSRERDRSGANVLTF.

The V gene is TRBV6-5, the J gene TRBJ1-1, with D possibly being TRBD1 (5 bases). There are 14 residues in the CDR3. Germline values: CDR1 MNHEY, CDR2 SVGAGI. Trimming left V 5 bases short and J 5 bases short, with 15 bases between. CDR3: CASSQLRAGTEAFF. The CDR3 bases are TGTGCCAGCAGTCAGCTCAGGGCTGGGACTGAAGCTTTCTTT.

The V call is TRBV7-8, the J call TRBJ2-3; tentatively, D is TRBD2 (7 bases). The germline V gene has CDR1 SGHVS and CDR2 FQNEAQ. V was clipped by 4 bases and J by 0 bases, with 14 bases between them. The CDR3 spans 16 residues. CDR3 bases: TGTGCCAGCAGCTCCGGGGGGACACCCAGCACAGATACGCAGTATTTT. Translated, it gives CASSSGGTPSTDTQYF.

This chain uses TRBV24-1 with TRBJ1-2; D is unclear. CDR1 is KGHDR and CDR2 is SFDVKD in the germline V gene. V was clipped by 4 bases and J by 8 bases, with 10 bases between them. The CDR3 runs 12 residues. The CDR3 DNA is TGTGCCACCAGTGACCAGAATTACGGCTACACCTTC. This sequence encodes CATSDQNYGYTF.

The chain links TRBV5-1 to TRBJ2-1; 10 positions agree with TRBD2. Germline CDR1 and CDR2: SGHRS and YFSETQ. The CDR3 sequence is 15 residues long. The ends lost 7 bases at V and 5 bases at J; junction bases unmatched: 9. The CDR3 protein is CASAAALAGNNEQFF. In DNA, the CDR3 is TGCGCCAGCGCCGCGGCACTAGCGGGGAACAATGAGCAGTTCTTC.

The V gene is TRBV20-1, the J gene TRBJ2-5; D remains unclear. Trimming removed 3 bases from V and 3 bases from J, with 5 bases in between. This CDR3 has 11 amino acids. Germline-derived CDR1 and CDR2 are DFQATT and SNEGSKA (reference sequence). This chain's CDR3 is CSASDEETQYF. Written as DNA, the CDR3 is TGCAGTGCTAGTGACGAAGAGACCCAGTACTTC.

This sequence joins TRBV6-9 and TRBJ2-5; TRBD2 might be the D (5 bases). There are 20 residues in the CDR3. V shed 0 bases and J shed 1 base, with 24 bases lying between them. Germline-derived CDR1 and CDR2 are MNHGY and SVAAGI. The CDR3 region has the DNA TGTGCCAGCAGTTATTCATCCTCGGAGGAGGTAAGGCCTTCCCAAGAGACCCAGTACTTC. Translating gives CASSYSSSEEVRPSQETQYF.

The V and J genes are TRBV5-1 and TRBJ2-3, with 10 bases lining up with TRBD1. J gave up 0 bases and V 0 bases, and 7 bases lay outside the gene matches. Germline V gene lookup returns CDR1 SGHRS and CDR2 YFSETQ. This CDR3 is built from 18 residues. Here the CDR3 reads CASSLVTGQGVSTDTQYF. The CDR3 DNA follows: TGCGCCAGCAGCTTGGTTACCGGACAGGGGGTCAGCACAGATACGCAGTATTTT.

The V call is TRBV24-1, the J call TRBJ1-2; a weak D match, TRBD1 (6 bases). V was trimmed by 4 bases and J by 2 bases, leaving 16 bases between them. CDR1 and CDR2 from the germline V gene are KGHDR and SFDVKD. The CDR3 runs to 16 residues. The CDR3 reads CATSDPQGPRNYGYTF. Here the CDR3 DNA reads TGTGCCACCAGTGACCCACAGGGACCGAGAAACTATGGCTACACCTTC.

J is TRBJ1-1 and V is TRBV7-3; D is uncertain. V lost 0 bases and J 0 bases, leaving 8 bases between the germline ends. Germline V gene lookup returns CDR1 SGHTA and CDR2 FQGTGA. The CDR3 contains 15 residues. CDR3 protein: CASSLTTGMNTEAFF. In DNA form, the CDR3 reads TGTGCCAGCAGCTTAACAACGGGGATGAACACTGAAGCTTTCTTT. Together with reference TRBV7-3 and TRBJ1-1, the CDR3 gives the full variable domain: GAGVSQTPSNKVTEKGKYVELRCDPISGHTALYWYRQSLGQGPEFLIYFQGTGAADDSGLPNDRFFAVRPEGSVSTLKIQRTERGDSAVYLCASSLTTGMNTEAFFGQGTRLTVV.

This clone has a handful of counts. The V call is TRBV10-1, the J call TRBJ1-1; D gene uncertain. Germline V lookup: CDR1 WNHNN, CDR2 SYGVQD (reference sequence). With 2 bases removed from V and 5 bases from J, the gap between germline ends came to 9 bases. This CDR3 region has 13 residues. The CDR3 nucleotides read TGCGCCAGCAGTGAGACTTTGGAGACTGAAGCTTTCTTT. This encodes CASSETLETEAFF.